One sample yielded the 14 T cell receptor beta chains listed below, sequenced in a study of T cells in Graves' hyperthyroidism and ophthalmopathy. Template material for amplifying TCR beta CDR3 regions consisted of RNA transcripts. With the HTBI primer set, the TCR CDR3 went through a first round of RT-PCR. TCRdb recomputed calls from the multiplex PCR reads with MiXCR, one row per CDR3 protein. The sample carries about 840,000 distinct CDR3 sequences, about 38% recorded once. Sequenced input: blood. The receptors derive from a man between 18 and 35 years old with Graves' hyperthyroidism.

The table lists this clonotype with a few counts. V usage is TRBV7-2 and J usage is TRBJ2-7; D uncertain. The V end was cut by 6 bases, the J end by 6 bases, with 15 bases between. Per the germline V gene, CDR1 is SGHTA and CDR2 is FQGNSA. This CDR3 is 13 amino acids long. The CDR3 sequence is CASSYSFTVEQYF. The DNA for the CDR3 is TGTGCCAGCAGTTACTCGTTCACGGTCGAGCAGTACTTC.

There are a few counts of this clonotype. This rearrangement joins TRBV7-9 to TRBJ2-5, with D possibly TRBD1 on 5 matching bases. The CDR3 is 13 residues long. Trimming removed 5 bases from V and 3 bases from J, with 10 bases in between. The germline CDR1 and CDR2 sequences are SEHNR and FQNEAQ (reference sequence). The chain's CDR3 is CASSQDRKETQYF. For the CDR3, the DNA is TGTGCCAGCAGCCAAGACAGAAAAGAGACCCAGTACTTC.

This clonotype was detected only a few times. The chain employs TRBV7-2 and TRBJ1-1, with D uncertain. V was trimmed by 4 bases and J by 11 bases, leaving 14 bases between them. Germline V gives CDR1 SGHTA, CDR2 FQGNSA. The CDR3 covers 12 residues. CDR3: CASSYPLLGAFF. In nucleotides, the CDR3 is TGTGCCAGCAGCTACCCTCTCTTGGGTGCTTTCTTT.

This clonotype was recorded at least ten times. The chain is built from TRBV19 and TRBJ1-1; unclear D gene. This CDR3 has 13 residues. The V end lost 6 bases, the J end lost 9 bases, and 17 bases lay between the germline ends. Germline-derived CDR1 and CDR2 are LNHDA and SQIVND (reference sequence). CDR3 DNA sequence: TGTGCCAGTAGATCCTTGAGTGGAGTGAAAGCTTTCTTT. Translating gives CASRSLSGVKAFF.

The chain employs TRBV5-1 and TRBJ2-3, with D hard to call. Germline V gives CDR1 SGHRS, CDR2 YFSETQ. V lost 5 bases and J lost 2, with 15 bases in between. This CDR3 comprises 15 residues. The CDR3 bases are TGCGCCAGCAGTCTTGTGGACGGAAACACAGATACGCAGTATTTT. Protein sequence: CASSLVDGNTDTQYF.

The V and J genes are TRBV10-3 and TRBJ2-6, with a possible D match to TRBD1 (6 bases). The CDR3 is 17 residues long. From germline, CDR1 is ENHRY and CDR2 SYGVKD. V shed 8 bases and J shed 4 bases, with 21 bases lying between them. The CDR3 DNA is TGTGCCATCTCAGGGGACGGTGGTGGTGAGGGGGCCAACGTCCTGACTTTC. This translates into CAISGDGGGEGANVLTF.

This clonotype was observed a handful of times. The chain joins TRBV12-3 or TRBV12-4 to TRBJ1-6; D is possibly TRBD1 (5 bases). Trimming stripped 6 bases from V and 7 bases from J, with 13 bases between. The CDR3 contains 14 residues. For the CDR3, the DNA is TGTGCCAGCAGCGGGGCAGGCCTGAATTCACCCCTCCACTTT. This gives the protein CASSGAGLNSPLHF.

This rearrangement joins TRBV4-1 to TRBJ2-5; tentative D call: TRBD2 (5 bases). V dropped 0 bases and J dropped 4 bases, with 9 bases sitting between them. The CDR3 has 14 amino acids. Germline-derived CDR1 and CDR2 are MGHRA and YSYEKL. CDR3 nucleotide sequence: TGCGCCAGCAGCCAAGATGTGGGGAGAGAGACCCAGTACTTC. It yields the protein CASSQDVGRETQYF.

This clonotype occurred many times. The chain is built from TRBV19 and TRBJ1-5; D gene ambiguous. CDR1 is LNHDA, CDR2 SQIVND, per germline (reference sequence). The CDR3 is 14 residues long. The V and J ends lost 7 bases and 5 bases respectively, with 15 bases between them. The CDR3 spells CASTPTTLYQPQHF. In DNA, the CDR3 is TGTGCCAGTACCCCTACGACCCTTTATCAGCCCCAGCATTTT.

CDR3 in DNA: TGTGCCAGCAGCGTTGACAGCAAGGATTCACCCCTCCACTTT. Translation: CASSVDSKDSPLHF. The gene calls are TRBV9 and TRBJ1-6, with D maybe TRBD1 (5 bases). The germline CDR1 and CDR2 sequences are SGDLS and YYNGEE. The ends were cut back, 2 bases at V and 8 bases at J, with 11 bases in the middle. The CDR3 spans 14 residues.

The chain employs TRBV19 and TRBJ2-7; 7 nucleotides line up with TRBD2. The CDR3 consists of 13 residues. The V and J ends lost 3 bases and 4 bases, in that order; junction bases with no gene match: 3. In germline, CDR1 is LNHDA, CDR2 SQIVND (reference sequence). The CDR3 DNA reads as TGTGCCAGTAGTATTGGCGGGGGATACGAGCAGTACTTC. It specifies CASSIGGGYEQYF.

This clonotype was counted a few times. This chain connects TRBV13 to TRBJ2-7, with D tentatively TRBD1 or TRBD2 (6 bases each). The CDR3 sequence is 14 residues long. Germline V gene data show CDR1 as PRHDT and CDR2 as FYEKMQ (reference sequence). The V end lost 5 bases, the J end lost 5 bases, and 16 bases lay between the germline ends. CDR3 sequence (DNA): TGTGCCAGCAGCCCACCGGGGGCAGGCGACGAGCAGTACTTC. Amino acid sequence: CASSPPGAGDEQYF.

This clonotype occurred many times. The chain uses TRBV12-3 or TRBV12-4 and TRBJ1-1, with D maybe TRBD1 (5 bases). The CDR3 runs 13 residues. V was shortened by 6 bases and J by 4 bases, with 12 bases between the two germline ends. CDR3 nucleotide sequence: TGTGCCAGCAGGAAAGGGGAAGGCACTGAAGCTTTCTTT. It codes for CASRKGEGTEAFF.

This clonotype occurred a few times. The gene calls are TRBV7-2 and TRBJ2-2; D might be TRBD2 (6 bases). The germline V gene encodes CDR1 SGHTA and CDR2 FQGNSA. The length of the CDR3 is 16 residues. Trimming removed 2 bases from V and 1 base from J, with 11 bases in between. CDR3: CASSLLGGMNTGELFF. CDR3 bases: TGTGCCAGCAGCTTACTGGGCGGGATGAACACCGGGGAGCTGTTTTTT.